The rows below give T cell receptor beta chains drawn from one sample of a study of blood T cell repertoires in COVID-19. The data were produced by immunoSEQ multiplex PCR, yet TCRdb's version contains in-frame clones alone and is incomplete. Of about 150,000 clones in the sample, approximately 80% were seen once. The sequencing input was peripheral blood. These receptor sequences come from a woman aged 45-60 years with acute or convalescent COVID-19. Each CDR3 is given with its conserved first and last residue. A D gene is named only where the DNA matches it firmly. The listing skips clone size in some rows; elsewhere it reads once, few, many or a size class.

d_call: TRBD1
v_call: TRBV6-5
j_call: TRBJ2-3
clone_size: NA
cdr3_nt: TGTGCCAGCAGACGACCCGGGACAGCAACAGATACGCAGTATTTT
cdr3_aa: CASRRPGTATDTQYF

d_call: TRBD2
v_call: TRBV6-5
j_call: TRBJ2-3
clone_size: few
cdr3_nt: TGTGCCAGCAGACTAGCGGGGGGAGATACGCAGTATTTT
cdr3_aa: CASRLAGGDTQYF

d_call: NA
v_call: TRBV19
j_call: TRBJ1-1
clone_size: NA
cdr3_nt: TGTGCCAGTAGTGTACAGGGAAGCGCTGAAGCTTTCTTT
cdr3_aa: CASSVQGSAEAFF

d_call: NA
v_call: TRBV10-1
j_call: TRBJ2-5
clone_size: few
cdr3_nt: TGCGCCAGCAGTGAGAGGCTAGCACGGGAGACCCAGTACTTC
cdr3_aa: CASSERLARETQYF

d_call: NA
v_call: TRBV3-1/TRBV3-2
j_call: TRBJ2-6
clone_size: NA
cdr3_nt: TGTGCCAGCAGCCAAGATCCAGGACAAGGATGGTCCGGGGCCAACGTCCTGACTTTC
cdr3_aa: CASSQDPGQGWSGANVLTF

d_call: TRBD2
v_call: TRBV11-2
j_call: TRBJ2-6
clone_size: NA
cdr3_nt: TGTGCCAGCAGCCCCAGTGGACTAGCGGCGTCTGGGGCCAACGTCCTGACTTTC
cdr3_aa: CASSPSGLAASGANVLTF

d_call: NA
v_call: TRBV21-1
j_call: TRBJ2-4
clone_size: NA
cdr3_nt: TGTGCCAGCAGCAAAGGACTAGCGGGGGGGTTGGAGGTCAAAAACATTCAGTACTTC
cdr3_aa: CASSKGLAGGLEVKNIQYF

d_call: NA
v_call: TRBV7-9
j_call: TRBJ1-2
clone_size: NA
cdr3_nt: TGTGCCAGCAGCCCGTCGGAGGGTACTCGCTACACCTTC
cdr3_aa: CASSPSEGTRYTF

d_call: TRBD1
v_call: TRBV7-2
j_call: TRBJ1-4
clone_size: NA
cdr3_nt: TGTGCCAGCAGCCCCGACAGCAGGGGGGAAAAACTGTTTTTT
cdr3_aa: CASSPDSRGEKLFF

d_call: NA
v_call: TRBV6-2/TRBV6-3
j_call: TRBJ1-2
clone_size: NA
cdr3_nt: TGTGCCAGCAGTTACCGGGGACAAGGGATTAGTGGCTACACCTTC
cdr3_aa: CASSYRGQGISGYTF

d_call: NA
v_call: TRBV27
j_call: TRBJ1-4
clone_size: NA
cdr3_nt: TGTGCCAGCGCTGACACCCTTGCAACTAATGAAAAACTGTTTTTT
cdr3_aa: CASADTLATNEKLFF

d_call: NA
v_call: TRBV19
j_call: TRBJ2-1
clone_size: few
cdr3_nt: TGTGCCAGTAGTAACGGACACGGCGACAATGAGCAGTTCTTC
cdr3_aa: CASSNGHGDNEQFF

d_call: TRBD1
v_call: TRBV3-1/TRBV3-2
j_call: TRBJ1-2
clone_size: NA
cdr3_nt: TGTGCCAGCAGCCAAAGGGGGACAGGGCTTGACGGCTACACCTTC
cdr3_aa: CASSQRGTGLDGYTF

d_call: NA
v_call: TRBV6-5
j_call: TRBJ2-7
clone_size: NA
cdr3_nt: TGTGGGAATAAACGGGACACCACCGTTCACGAGCAGTACTTC
cdr3_aa: CGNKRDTTVHEQYF

d_call: NA
v_call: TRBV7-2
j_call: TRBJ1-1
clone_size: NA
cdr3_nt: TGTGCCAGCAGCCCGGCGCCGGGGGGAGCTTTCTTT
cdr3_aa: CASSPAPGGAFF

d_call: NA
v_call: TRBV6-5
j_call: TRBJ1-6
clone_size: NA
cdr3_nt: TGTGCCAGCGGGGGTTATCCGGGAGCTTCTTCACCCCTCCACTTT
cdr3_aa: CASGGYPGASSPLHF

d_call: NA
v_call: TRBV27
j_call: TRBJ1-6
clone_size: NA
cdr3_nt: TGTGCCAGCAGTTTGGAGTATAATTCACCCCTCCACTTT
cdr3_aa: CASSLEYNSPLHF

d_call: NA
v_call: TRBV5-1
j_call: TRBJ2-7
clone_size: NA
cdr3_nt: TGCGCCAGCAGCTTGGGCCTCAATTCAGGGCAGGTAGTATACGAGCAGTACTTC
cdr3_aa: CASSLGLNSGQVVYEQYF

d_call: TRBD2
v_call: TRBV10-2
j_call: TRBJ2-1
clone_size: NA
cdr3_nt: TGCGCCAGCAGTGAGCGAGGACTAGCGGGGTTAAAGGAGCAGTTCTTC
cdr3_aa: CASSERGLAGLKEQFF

d_call: NA
v_call: TRBV13
j_call: TRBJ2-7
clone_size: NA
cdr3_nt: TGTGCCAGCAGTTATGACGGGGTAGCCTCCTACGAGCAGTACTTC
cdr3_aa: CASSYDGVASYEQYF

d_call: NA
v_call: TRBV7-9
j_call: TRBJ2-5
clone_size: NA
cdr3_nt: TGTGCCAGCAGCCCGTCGGGGCGGGACGAGGGCGAGACCCAGTACTTC
cdr3_aa: CASSPSGRDEGETQYF

d_call: TRBD2
v_call: TRBV3-1/TRBV3-2
j_call: TRBJ2-7
clone_size: once
cdr3_nt: TGTGCCAGCACCGGGGGACGGGGGGGAGCCTACGAGCAGTACTTC
cdr3_aa: CASTGGRGGAYEQYF

d_call: NA
v_call: TRBV5-5
j_call: TRBJ1-3
clone_size: NA
cdr3_nt: TGTGCCAGCAGCTTGCGAGGAGACTCTGGAAACACCATATATTTT
cdr3_aa: CASSLRGDSGNTIYF

d_call: TRBD1
v_call: TRBV25-1
j_call: TRBJ1-5
clone_size: NA
cdr3_nt: TGTGCCAGCAGTGGGCCTTCGGGACAGGGCAGCAATCAGCCCCAGCATTTT
cdr3_aa: CASSGPSGQGSNQPQHF

d_call: TRBD2
v_call: TRBV5-1
j_call: TRBJ2-5
clone_size: NA
cdr3_nt: TGCGCCAGCAGCGCGACTAGCGAGGGTGAGACCCAGTACTTC
cdr3_aa: CASSATSEGETQYF

d_call: TRBD1
v_call: TRBV2
j_call: TRBJ1-6
clone_size: NA
cdr3_nt: TGTGCCACCAAAGTAGGACAGGGATACTCACCCCTCCACTTT
cdr3_aa: CATKVGQGYSPLHF

d_call: TRBD1
v_call: TRBV4-3
j_call: TRBJ2-5
clone_size: NA
cdr3_nt: TGCGCCAGCAGCCGAACGACAGGGGGCGAGGGAGAGACCCAGTACTTC
cdr3_aa: CASSRTTGGEGETQYF

d_call: TRBD1
v_call: TRBV7-9
j_call: TRBJ2-6
clone_size: NA
cdr3_nt: TGTGCCAGCAGCTCCCAGGGGGACACTATTTCTGGGGCCAACGTCCTGACTTTC
cdr3_aa: CASSSQGDTISGANVLTF

d_call: NA
v_call: TRBV19
j_call: TRBJ1-2
clone_size: NA
cdr3_nt: TGTGCCAGTAGTATGCAGTACTATGGCTACACCTTC
cdr3_aa: CASSMQYYGYTF

d_call: NA
v_call: TRBV12-3/TRBV12-4
j_call: TRBJ1-2
clone_size: NA
cdr3_nt: TGTGCCAGCAGCAAGAGACAAAGCAGAGGCTACACCTTC
cdr3_aa: CASSKRQSRGYTF

d_call: NA
v_call: TRBV5-1
j_call: TRBJ1-1
clone_size: NA
cdr3_nt: TGCGCCAGCAGCGCAGACACGAACACTGAAGCTTTCTTT
cdr3_aa: CASSADTNTEAFF

d_call: NA
v_call: TRBV6-5
j_call: TRBJ2-1
clone_size: NA
cdr3_nt: TGTGCCAGCCAAAGGGGAAATGAGCAGTTCTTC
cdr3_aa: CASQRGNEQFF

d_call: TRBD1
v_call: TRBV7-2
j_call: TRBJ1-2
clone_size: once
cdr3_nt: TGTGCCAGCAGCTTAGGACAGGGGACGGGCTACACCTTC
cdr3_aa: CASSLGQGTGYTF

d_call: NA
v_call: TRBV6-5
j_call: TRBJ1-6
clone_size: NA
cdr3_nt: TGTGCCAGCAGTTACGAGGGCAGGTCACCCCTCCACTTT
cdr3_aa: CASSYEGRSPLHF

d_call: NA
v_call: TRBV18
j_call: TRBJ2-7
clone_size: NA
cdr3_nt: TGTGCCAGCTCACCACCGATGGCCTCCTACGAGCAGTACTTC
cdr3_aa: CASSPPMASYEQYF

d_call: NA
v_call: TRBV5-1
j_call: TRBJ1-5
clone_size: NA
cdr3_nt: TGCGCCAGCTCGACTATGGGCAATCAGCCCCAGCATTTT
cdr3_aa: CASSTMGNQPQHF

d_call: NA
v_call: TRBV6-5
j_call: TRBJ1-3
clone_size: NA
cdr3_nt: TGTGCCAGCAGTTACCGACAGCGCTTCTCTGGAAACACCATATATTTT
cdr3_aa: CASSYRQRFSGNTIYF

d_call: NA
v_call: TRBV27
j_call: TRBJ1-2
clone_size: NA
cdr3_nt: TGTGCCAGCAGTTTGGGCATCGGCAGGGGCTATGGCTACACCTTC
cdr3_aa: CASSLGIGRGYGYTF

d_call: NA
v_call: TRBV6-4
j_call: TRBJ2-2
clone_size: once
cdr3_nt: TGTGCCAGCAGTGACTCATCCCAGGGAACGGACACCGGGGAGCTGTTTTTT
cdr3_aa: CASSDSSQGTDTGELFF

d_call: NA
v_call: TRBV4-2
j_call: TRBJ2-7
clone_size: NA
cdr3_nt: TGTGCCAGCAGCCGTGAACCCGGCGAGCAGTACTTC
cdr3_aa: CASSREPGEQYF

d_call: TRBD2
v_call: TRBV5-1
j_call: TRBJ2-3
clone_size: NA
cdr3_nt: TGCGCCAGCAGCTTTGGGGCTAGCGGGGGGCCAGATACGCAGTATTTT
cdr3_aa: CASSFGASGGPDTQYF

d_call: TRBD1
v_call: TRBV12-3/TRBV12-4
j_call: TRBJ1-2
clone_size: once
cdr3_nt: TGTGCCAGCAGCAGGGACAGCCCCTATGGCTACACCTTC
cdr3_aa: CASSRDSPYGYTF

d_call: TRBD1
v_call: TRBV11-2
j_call: TRBJ2-2
clone_size: NA
cdr3_nt: TGTGCCAGCAGCTTAGAACCTTCGGGACAGGGGGTTGTTTTCGGGGAGCTGTTTTTT
cdr3_aa: CASSLEPSGQGVVFGELFF

d_call: TRBD1
v_call: TRBV20-1
j_call: TRBJ2-5
clone_size: NA
cdr3_nt: TGCAGTGCTAGTGGGGACAGGGGTTTCCAAGAGACCCAGTACTTC
cdr3_aa: CSASGDRGFQETQYF

d_call: TRBD2
v_call: TRBV7-9
j_call: TRBJ2-7
clone_size: few
cdr3_nt: TGTGCCAGCAGCTCGTCAAGCGGGGGCTCCTACGAGCAGTACTTC
cdr3_aa: CASSSSSGGSYEQYF

d_call: TRBD1
v_call: TRBV29-1
j_call: TRBJ1-1
clone_size: NA
cdr3_nt: TGCAGCGCTCAGAGACAGGGTACTGAAGCTTTCTTT
cdr3_aa: CSAQRQGTEAFF

d_call: TRBD1
v_call: TRBV6-2/TRBV6-3
j_call: TRBJ1-1
clone_size: NA
cdr3_nt: TGTGCCAGCAGTTCGACAGGGCAGAACACTGAAGCTTTCTTT
cdr3_aa: CASSSTGQNTEAFF

d_call: TRBD2
v_call: TRBV24-1
j_call: TRBJ2-1
clone_size: few
cdr3_nt: TGTGCCACCAGTGCTAGCGGGGGCTACAATGAGCAGTTCTTC
cdr3_aa: CATSASGGYNEQFF

d_call: TRBD2
v_call: TRBV27
j_call: TRBJ2-7
clone_size: NA
cdr3_nt: TGTGCCAGCAGTTATGCGGGGGAGAACTACGAGCAGTACTTC
cdr3_aa: CASSYAGENYEQYF

d_call: TRBD1
v_call: TRBV18
j_call: TRBJ2-2
clone_size: NA
cdr3_nt: TGTGCCAGCTCACGAGGACAGGGAACCGGGGAGCTGTTTTTT
cdr3_aa: CASSRGQGTGELFF

d_call: NA
v_call: TRBV6-5
j_call: TRBJ1-3
clone_size: NA
cdr3_nt: TGTGCCAGCCTAACGGGACATTCCTCTGGAAACACCATATATTTT
cdr3_aa: CASLTGHSSGNTIYF

d_call: NA
v_call: TRBV7-6
j_call: TRBJ2-2
clone_size: NA
cdr3_nt: TGTGCCAGCAGCTTAAACAGGGAGAACACCGGGGAGCTGTTTTTT
cdr3_aa: CASSLNRENTGELFF

d_call: TRBD1
v_call: TRBV9
j_call: TRBJ2-7
clone_size: NA
cdr3_nt: TGTGCCAGCAGCACAACCGGGACAGGGTTTGGATCCGAGCAGTACTTC
cdr3_aa: CASSTTGTGFGSEQYF

d_call: TRBD1
v_call: TRBV2
j_call: TRBJ2-7
clone_size: NA
cdr3_nt: TGTGCCAGCGGGGGACAGGGAAAGTACGAGCAGTACTTC
cdr3_aa: CASGGQGKYEQYF

d_call: NA
v_call: TRBV11-2
j_call: TRBJ1-6
clone_size: NA
cdr3_nt: TGTGCCAGCAGCTTCCAGGGGTCAAATTCACCCCTCCACTTT
cdr3_aa: CASSFQGSNSPLHF

d_call: NA
v_call: TRBV9
j_call: TRBJ2-3
clone_size: NA
cdr3_nt: TGTGCCAGCAGCGCCCTGGGGGACTTGCAAGCAGATACGCAGTATTTT
cdr3_aa: CASSALGDLQADTQYF

d_call: TRBD1
v_call: TRBV5-5
j_call: TRBJ1-2
clone_size: once
cdr3_nt: TGTGCCAGCAGCACTGACAGGGCTAACTATGGCTACACCTTC
cdr3_aa: CASSTDRANYGYTF

d_call: TRBD1
v_call: TRBV28
j_call: TRBJ2-4
clone_size: NA
cdr3_nt: TGTGCCAGCAGTTTATATCTCGGACAGGGACATACTAAAAACATTCAGTACTTC
cdr3_aa: CASSLYLGQGHTKNIQYF

d_call: TRBD1
v_call: TRBV7-3
j_call: TRBJ2-3
clone_size: NA
cdr3_nt: TGTGCCAGCAGCCCGGACAGGGAAGGAGATACGCAGTATTTT
cdr3_aa: CASSPDREGDTQYF

d_call: TRBD1
v_call: TRBV24-1
j_call: TRBJ2-7
clone_size: NA
cdr3_nt: TGTGCCACCAGTGCCCCGGGACAGGGGATCCACGAGCAGTACTTC
cdr3_aa: CATSAPGQGIHEQYF